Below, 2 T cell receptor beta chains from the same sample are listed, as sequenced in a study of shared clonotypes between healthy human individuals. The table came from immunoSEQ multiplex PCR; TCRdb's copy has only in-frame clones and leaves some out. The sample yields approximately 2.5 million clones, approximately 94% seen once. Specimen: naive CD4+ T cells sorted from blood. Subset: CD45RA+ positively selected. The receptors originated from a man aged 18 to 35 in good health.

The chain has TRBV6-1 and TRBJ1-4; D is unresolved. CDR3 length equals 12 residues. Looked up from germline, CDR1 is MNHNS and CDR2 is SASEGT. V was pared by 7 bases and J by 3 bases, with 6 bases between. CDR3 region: CASNWANEKLFF. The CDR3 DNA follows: TGTGCCAGCAATTGGGCTAATGAAAAACTGTTTTTT.

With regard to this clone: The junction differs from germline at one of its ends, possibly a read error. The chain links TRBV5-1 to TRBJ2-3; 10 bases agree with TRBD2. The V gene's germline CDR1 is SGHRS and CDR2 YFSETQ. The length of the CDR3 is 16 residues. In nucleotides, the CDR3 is TGCGCCAGCAGCTTGGGGCCTAGCGGGAGCAGAGATACGCAGTATTTT. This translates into CASSLGPSGSRDTQYF.